This T cell receptor beta chain derives from a study of response to subunit inactivated influenza vaccine. Findings and caveats of the study: Authors suggested few new T cells are recruited by each seasonal influenza vaccination.

Per the germline V gene, CDR1 is DFQATT and CDR2 is SNEGSKA (reference sequence). With 5 bases removed from V and 4 bases from J, the gap between germline ends came to 14 bases. The CDR3 has 13 residues. This clonotype was counted only a few times. Antigen unknown. TCRdb independently ran MiXCR on the RT-PCR reads; one entry per CDR3 protein. The sample holds hundreds of thousands of distinct CDR3 sequences, 14% seen once. This sequence was found in a man over 45 who received an inactivated influenza vaccine. The rearrangement links TRBV20-1 to TRBJ2-5, with TRBD1 as a possible D gene (6 bases). Specimen: PBMCs from blood, collected roughly 2 weeks before vaccination. The CDR3 DNA reads as TGCAGTGCTCCTCCAGGGGTTGGAGAGACCCAGTACTTC. It codes for CSAPPGVGETQYF.